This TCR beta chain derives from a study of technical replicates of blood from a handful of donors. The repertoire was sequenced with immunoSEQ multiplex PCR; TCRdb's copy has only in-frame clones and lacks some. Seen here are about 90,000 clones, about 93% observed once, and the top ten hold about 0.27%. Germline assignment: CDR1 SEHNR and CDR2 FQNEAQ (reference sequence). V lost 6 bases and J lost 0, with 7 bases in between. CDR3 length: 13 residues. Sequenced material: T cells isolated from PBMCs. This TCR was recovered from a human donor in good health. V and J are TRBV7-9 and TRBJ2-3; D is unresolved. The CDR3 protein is CASRAPSTDTQYF. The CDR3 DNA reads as TGTGCCAGCAGGGCCCCTAGCACAGATACGCAGTATTTT.